One and the same sample provided the 6 T cell receptor beta chains below, sequenced in a study of T cells in Graves' hyperthyroidism and ophthalmopathy. Amplification targeted TCR beta CDR3 regions from RNA transcripts. The HTBI primer set was used in a first-round RT-PCR of the TCR CDR3. Each CDR3 protein gets one entry after TCRdb re-called the multiplex PCR reads with MiXCR. The sample yields hundreds of thousands of distinct CDR3 sequences, more than 12% seen once. Material: blood. The source of these receptors is a woman in her twenties or thirties with Graves' hyperthyroidism.

J is TRBJ2-5 and V is TRBV20-1; D is ambiguous. CDR1 is DFQATT, CDR2 SNEGSKA, per germline (reference sequence). This CDR3 has 13 amino acids. The CDR3 here is CSPLEARRETQYF. DNA of the CDR3: TGCAGCCCTCTCGAAGCCAGACGGGAGACCCAGTACTTC.

V gene TRBV28 combines with J gene TRBJ2-7, with D perhaps matching TRBD2 (6 bases). CDR3 length: 14 residues. Germline lookup yields CDR1 MDHEN and CDR2 SYDVKM. V dropped 3 bases and J dropped 4 bases, with 13 bases sitting between them. CDR3: CASSFRRARYEQYF. CDR3 bases: TGTGCCAGCAGTTTTAGGAGGGCTCGGTACGAGCAGTACTTC. The whole variable domain, filled in from reference TRBV28 and TRBJ2-7, reads DVKVTQSSRYLVKRTGEKVFLECVQDMDHENMFWYRQDPGLGLRLIYFSYDVKMKEKGDIPEGYSVSREKKERFSLILESASTNQTSMYLCASSFRRARYEQYFGPGTRLTVT.

This clonotype was seen more than once but under ten times. This chain joins TRBV15 and TRBJ1-5; D gene uncertain. There are 15 residues in the CDR3. The V end was cut by 0 bases, the J end by 0 bases, with 6 bases between. Germline V gives CDR1 LNHNV, CDR2 YYDKDF (reference sequence). The CDR3 bases are TGTGCCACCAGCAGAGACAGGCATAGCAATCAGCCCCAGCATTTT. Translated, it gives CATSRDRHSNQPQHF.

This clonotype was counted at least ten times. V and J are TRBV12-3 or TRBV12-4 and TRBJ1-4, with D maybe TRBD1 (6 bases). The V end was cut by 2 bases, the J end by 8 bases, with 12 bases between. The CDR3 is 14 amino acids. As DNA, the CDR3 is TGTGCCAGCAGTTTATCCGGGGGCGGAGAAAAACTGTTTTTT. Translation: CASSLSGGGEKLFF.

This clonotype was counted ten times or more. The chain couples TRBV24-1 to TRBJ1-4, with D perhaps matching TRBD1 (5 bases). The CDR3 is 15 amino acids. V was cut by 2 bases and J by 7 bases, with 13 bases left in between. The germline gives CDR1 KGHDR, CDR2 SFDVKD. For the CDR3, the DNA is TGTGCCACCAGTGATTCCGGACAAGTAGGTGAAAAACTGTTTTTT. It is translated as CATSDSGQVGEKLFF.

This clonotype was detected ten times or more. CDR3 in DNA: TGTGCCAGCAGCTACAGGACTACCCGAGGAGATACGCAGTATTTT. Translated, it gives CASSYRTTRGDTQYF. J is TRBJ2-3 and V is TRBV3-1; D perhaps matches TRBD2 (6 bases). V was cut by 5 bases and J by 5 bases, with 17 bases left in between. Germline V gene lookup returns CDR1 LGHDT and CDR2 YNNKEL (reference sequence). The CDR3 extends over 15 amino acids.